A selection of T cell receptor beta chains follows, all from one sample in a study of T-cell memory formation after mild COVID-19. TCRdb processed the 5' RACE reads anew with MiXCR; each CDR3 protein has one entry. The sample lists tens of thousands of distinct CDR3 sequences, about an eighth seen once, with 29% in the top ten. Sequencing was done on a sample of PBMCs or a T cell subset sorted from them (not recorded which). These receptors all come from a man younger than 35 who had mild COVID-19 (a few samples of this study predate the infection). Cell type and time point are not known. Both conserved end residues are part of each CDR3. A D gene is named only where the DNA matches it firmly. Only part of the rows carry a size: once, few, many, or a class if the clone is expanded.

j_gene: TRBJ2-1; len: 14; abundance: many; v_gene: TRBV20-1; d_gene: TRBD1; CDR3nt: TGCAGTGCCATTACAGGGGGCGTAAACAATGAGCAGTTCTTC; CDR3aa: CSAITGGVNNEQFF
j_gene: TRBJ2-2; len: 13; abundance: few; v_gene: TRBV11-2; d_gene: NA; CDR3nt: TGTGCCAGCAGCTTTATGGGGACCGGGGAGCTGTTTTTT; CDR3aa: CASSFMGTGELFF
j_gene: TRBJ1-1; len: 14; abundance: few; v_gene: TRBV10-3; d_gene: NA; CDR3nt: TGTGCCATCACGGGGGTGGGCAAGAACACTGAAGCTTTCTTT; CDR3aa: CAITGVGKNTEAFF
j_gene: TRBJ1-4; len: 14; abundance: many; v_gene: TRBV20-1; d_gene: TRBD1; CDR3nt: TGCAGTGCTAGACGGGACAGCGGACACGAAAAACTGTTTTTT; CDR3aa: CSARRDSGHEKLFF
j_gene: TRBJ2-2; len: 9; abundance: NA; v_gene: TRBV7-9; d_gene: NA; CDR3nt: TGTGCCAGCCCCTCAGTGCTGTTTTTT; CDR3aa: CASPSVLFF
j_gene: TRBJ1-5; len: 13; abundance: many; v_gene: TRBV7-8; d_gene: NA; CDR3nt: TGTGCCAGCAGCTTTGGGTATGGTCAGCCCCAGCATTTT; CDR3aa: CASSFGYGQPQHF
j_gene: TRBJ2-4; len: 15; abundance: many; v_gene: TRBV5-1; d_gene: TRBD2; CDR3nt: TGCGCCAGCAGCCCGACGAGCGGGGTTGAAAACATTCAGTACTTC; CDR3aa: CASSPTSGVENIQYF
j_gene: TRBJ2-5; len: 13; abundance: many; v_gene: TRBV15; d_gene: TRBD1; CDR3nt: TGTGCCACCAGACAGGGGGCGGGAGAGACCCAGTACTTC; CDR3aa: CATRQGAGETQYF
j_gene: TRBJ1-2; len: 15; abundance: many; v_gene: TRBV4-2; d_gene: NA; CDR3nt: TGTGCCAGCAGCCAAGCCCAGAACTCGGACTATGGCTACACCTTC; CDR3aa: CASSQAQNSDYGYTF
j_gene: TRBJ2-7; len: 16; abundance: many; v_gene: TRBV11-2; d_gene: TRBD2; CDR3nt: TGTGCCAGCAGCTTGCGGGGGGGGACTAACCACTACGAGCAGTACTTC; CDR3aa: CASSLRGGTNHYEQYF
j_gene: TRBJ1-1; len: 13; abundance: many; v_gene: TRBV20-1; d_gene: NA; CDR3nt: TGCAGTGCTAGAGTACGGGTGAACACTGAAGCTTTCTTT; CDR3aa: CSARVRVNTEAFF
j_gene: TRBJ1-1; len: 13; abundance: many; v_gene: TRBV5-1; d_gene: NA; CDR3nt: TGCGCCAGCAGAGGACAGATGAACACTGAAGCTTTCTTT; CDR3aa: CASRGQMNTEAFF
j_gene: TRBJ2-2; len: 17; abundance: many; v_gene: TRBV10-3; d_gene: TRBD2; CDR3nt: TGTGCCATCAGTGGCCCCCGACTAGCGGGGGACACCGGGGAGCTGTTTTTT; CDR3aa: CAISGPRLAGDTGELFF
j_gene: TRBJ2-3; len: 15; abundance: many; v_gene: TRBV7-6; d_gene: TRBD2; CDR3nt: TGTGCCAGCAGTTCCCGGGGGGGGCACGGAGATACGCAGTATTTT; CDR3aa: CASSSRGGHGDTQYF
j_gene: TRBJ2-1; len: 12; abundance: many; v_gene: TRBV7-9; d_gene: NA; CDR3nt: TGTGCCAGCAGCTTAGATCACAATGAGCAGTTCTTC; CDR3aa: CASSLDHNEQFF
j_gene: TRBJ2-3; len: 14; abundance: many; v_gene: TRBV10-3; d_gene: TRBD1; CDR3nt: TGTGCCTCGAAGGGACAGGGACCCACAGATACGCAGTATTTT; CDR3aa: CASKGQGPTDTQYF
j_gene: TRBJ2-4; len: 14; abundance: once; v_gene: TRBV15; d_gene: NA; CDR3nt: TGTGCCACGGACTCTGGGATAGCCAAAAACATTCAGTACTTC; CDR3aa: CATDSGIAKNIQYF
j_gene: TRBJ2-5; len: 13; abundance: many; v_gene: TRBV6-6; d_gene: TRBD2; CDR3nt: TGTGCCAGCAGTTTCGGGGGGGGAGAGACCCAGTACTTC; CDR3aa: CASSFGGGETQYF
j_gene: TRBJ1-2; len: 13; abundance: many; v_gene: TRBV7-9; d_gene: TRBD1; CDR3nt: TGTGCCAGCAGCTTTACAGGGGGCACCGGCTACACCTTC; CDR3aa: CASSFTGGTGYTF
j_gene: TRBJ2-1; len: 13; abundance: many; v_gene: TRBV7-9; d_gene: NA; CDR3nt: TGTGCCAGCAGCCCCAGGGAAAGCAATGAGCAGTTCTTC; CDR3aa: CASSPRESNEQFF
j_gene: TRBJ1-6; len: 12; abundance: many; v_gene: TRBV7-9; d_gene: NA; CDR3nt: TGTGCCAGCAGCTTCCTGGATTCACCCCTCCACTTT; CDR3aa: CASSFLDSPLHF
j_gene: TRBJ2-3; len: 15; abundance: many; v_gene: TRBV3-1; d_gene: TRBD1; CDR3nt: TGTGCCAGCAGCCACCGGGACAGGGTCCCAGATACGCAGTATTTT; CDR3aa: CASSHRDRVPDTQYF
j_gene: TRBJ2-3; len: 18; abundance: many; v_gene: TRBV9; d_gene: TRBD2; CDR3nt: TGTGCCAGCAGCGTAGGGGTCAGAAGCGGGGGAATCACAGATACGCAGTATTTT; CDR3aa: CASSVGVRSGGITDTQYF
j_gene: TRBJ1-2; len: 12; abundance: many; v_gene: TRBV6-1; d_gene: NA; CDR3nt: TGTGCCAGCAGTGGGTCTTCCTATGGCTACACCTTC; CDR3aa: CASSGSSYGYTF
j_gene: TRBJ1-1; len: 14; abundance: NA; v_gene: TRBV5-1; d_gene: NA; CDR3nt: TGCGCCAGCAGCCCGGCCCCAGACAACACTGAAGCTTTCTTT; CDR3aa: CASSPAPDNTEAFF
j_gene: TRBJ2-3; len: 14; abundance: many; v_gene: TRBV20-1; d_gene: TRBD1; CDR3nt: TGCAGTGGGCAGGACAGGAGAAGCACAGATACGCAGTATTTT; CDR3aa: CSGQDRRSTDTQYF
j_gene: TRBJ1-6; len: 15; abundance: many; v_gene: TRBV4-1; d_gene: NA; CDR3nt: TGCGCCAGCAGCCATGCCGACTGGAATAATTCACCCCTCCACTTT; CDR3aa: CASSHADWNNSPLHF
j_gene: TRBJ2-2; len: 17; abundance: many; v_gene: TRBV6-2/TRBV6-3; d_gene: TRBD1; CDR3nt: TGTGCCAGCAGTCCCAACCCGGGACAGGACTACACCGGGGAGCTGTTTTTT; CDR3aa: CASSPNPGQDYTGELFF
j_gene: TRBJ1-5; len: 17; abundance: few; v_gene: TRBV5-1; d_gene: NA; CDR3nt: TGCGCCAGCAGCCCTGGGGGGGCGTGGGCTAGCAATCAGCCCCAGCATTTT; CDR3aa: CASSPGGAWASNQPQHF
j_gene: TRBJ2-1; len: 19; abundance: many; v_gene: TRBV6-6; d_gene: TRBD2; CDR3nt: TGTGCCAGCAGTTACTCGGTCGGGGGGGCCCCCCTCACTAACTATGAGCAGTTCTTC; CDR3aa: CASSYSVGGAPLTNYEQFF
j_gene: TRBJ2-3; len: 14; abundance: many; v_gene: TRBV20-1; d_gene: NA; CDR3nt: TGCAGTGCCCCCCCGGCGGGGCGCACAGATACGCAGTATTTT; CDR3aa: CSAPPAGRTDTQYF
j_gene: TRBJ2-5; len: 14; abundance: many; v_gene: TRBV4-3; d_gene: NA; CDR3nt: TGCGCCAGCAGCCAAGGGACTTACCAAGAGACCCAGTACTTC; CDR3aa: CASSQGTYQETQYF
j_gene: TRBJ1-1; len: 12; abundance: many; v_gene: TRBV7-9; d_gene: NA; CDR3nt: TGTGCCAGCACCATCGTACTCACTGAAGCTTTCTTT; CDR3aa: CASTIVLTEAFF
j_gene: TRBJ2-1; len: 15; abundance: many; v_gene: TRBV12-3/TRBV12-4; d_gene: TRBD2; CDR3nt: TGTGCCAGCAGTTTGCAAGCGGGGGGGCCCCATGAGCAGTTCTTC; CDR3aa: CASSLQAGGPHEQFF
j_gene: TRBJ1-5; len: 14; abundance: many; v_gene: TRBV12-3/TRBV12-4; d_gene: NA; CDR3nt: TGTGCCAGCAGTCCCGAGGGTCTGGATCAGCCCCAGCATTTT; CDR3aa: CASSPEGLDQPQHF
j_gene: TRBJ1-5; len: 15; abundance: few; v_gene: TRBV20-1; d_gene: NA; CDR3nt: TGCAGTGCGAGGGGGGGGGATTATAGCAATCAGCCCCAGCATTTT; CDR3aa: CSARGGDYSNQPQHF
j_gene: TRBJ2-1; len: 15; abundance: many; v_gene: TRBV20-1; d_gene: TRBD2; CDR3nt: TGCAGTGCTAGAGATCAGAGCGGGGGGGCCAATGAGCAGTTCTTC; CDR3aa: CSARDQSGGANEQFF
j_gene: TRBJ2-2; len: 15; abundance: many; v_gene: TRBV5-4; d_gene: NA; CDR3nt: TGTGCCAGCAGCTTGGCCCAAAAGCGAACCGGGGAGCTGTTTTTT; CDR3aa: CASSLAQKRTGELFF
j_gene: TRBJ1-1; len: 13; abundance: many; v_gene: TRBV5-4; d_gene: TRBD1; CDR3nt: TGTGCCAGCAGTATTGGTGGACAGGGCGAAGCTTTCTTT; CDR3aa: CASSIGGQGEAFF
j_gene: TRBJ2-3; len: 17; abundance: many; v_gene: TRBV24-1; d_gene: TRBD2; CDR3nt: TGTGCCACCAGTGGAAGAGGACTAGCGGGGAGAACAGATACGCAGTATTTT; CDR3aa: CATSGRGLAGRTDTQYF
j_gene: TRBJ2-7; len: 14; abundance: NA; v_gene: TRBV7-2; d_gene: NA; CDR3nt: TGTGCCAGCTCACGTCCGCCGGGGGATTACGAGCAGTACTTC; CDR3aa: CASSRPPGDYEQYF
j_gene: TRBJ2-1; len: 16; abundance: NA; v_gene: TRBV21-1; d_gene: NA; CDR3nt: TGTGCCAGCAGGGCCCGGATTACCGAGTCCTACAATGAGCAGTTCTTC; CDR3aa: CASRARITESYNEQFF
j_gene: TRBJ2-1; len: 12; abundance: many; v_gene: TRBV7-8; d_gene: NA; CDR3nt: TGTGCCAGCAGCTCCTTTAACAATGAGCAGTTCTTC; CDR3aa: CASSSFNNEQFF
j_gene: TRBJ1-6; len: 15; abundance: many; v_gene: TRBV5-1; d_gene: NA; CDR3nt: TGCGCCAGCAGCTTGGTCTCGGGCAGGGCCTCACCCCTCCACTTT; CDR3aa: CASSLVSGRASPLHF
j_gene: TRBJ2-2; len: 16; abundance: NA; v_gene: TRBV18; d_gene: NA; CDR3nt: TGTGCCAGCTCACCGATTACGGTGACGAACACCGGGGAGCTGTTTTTT; CDR3aa: CASSPITVTNTGELFF
j_gene: TRBJ2-7; len: 14; abundance: few; v_gene: TRBV6-2/TRBV6-3; d_gene: NA; CDR3nt: TGTGCCAGCACACCTTCGACAAGGGGCCGACGCCGATACTTC; CDR3aa: CASTPSTRGRRRYF
j_gene: TRBJ2-3; len: 14; abundance: many; v_gene: TRBV7-2; d_gene: NA; CDR3nt: TGTGCCAGCGGGGGCGTCCTCTTCACAGATACGCAGTATTTT; CDR3aa: CASGGVLFTDTQYF